This TCR beta chain emerged from a study of T cells after yellow fever vaccination. Notes on the study in general: It was a weaker secondary response, yet one that peaked faster, at day 5 versus 15. The booster response re-showed most primary clones: approximately 95% CD4, over 80% CD8.

Notes on this clonotype: Its antigen is not known.

Template-switching 5'RACE yielded the TCR cDNA; a universal primer site and UMIs were added in the process. MiXCR, applied by TCRdb to the 5' RACE reads, yields one record per CDR3 protein. The sample lists a few hundred thousand distinct CDR3 sequences; 9.5% to 13% were seen once. The CDR3 runs 15 residues. Per the germline V gene, CDR1 is KGHDR and CDR2 is SFDVKD. The J segment lost 4 bases and the V segment lost 4 bases, leaving 5 bases of the junction unmatched. The sample here was PBMCs, taken on the day of the first yellow fever vaccination. The clonotype comes from a man aged 18 to 29 who received the YFV17D yellow fever vaccine. The chain links TRBV24-1 to TRBJ2-5, with 10 bases fitting TRBD1. CDR3 sequence reads: CATSDPTGGGETQYF. CDR3 DNA: TGTGCCACCAGTGACCCGACAGGGGGCGGAGAGACCCAGTACTTC.